What follows are 9 T cell receptor beta chains derived from one specimen sequenced in a study of blood T cell repertoires in COVID-19 (TCRdb year 2020). Preparation of the library involved the immunoSEQ multiplex PCR assay. TCRdb took over this immuneACCESS table, retaining in-frame rearrangements with V and J assigned. Such tables are incomplete; in checked studies, under half of the missing clones stem from an unresolved V gene, and the remainder is unexplained. The sample table contains under 200,000 clones; only one count was recorded for around 85% of them. The biggest ten clones account for roughly 2.2% of the sample. What was sequenced was peripheral blood. The receptor source for this set is a man aged 65 to 79 with active or convalescent COVID-19.

This sequence joins TRBV3-1 (or the pseudogene TRBV3-2) and TRBJ1-5, with D perhaps TRBD1 (5 bases). Germline CDR1 LGHDT, CDR2 YNNKEL (reference sequence). V was cut by 5 bases and J by 2 bases, with 7 bases left in between. There are 13 residues in the CDR3. CDR3 amino acids: CASSSTGNQPQHF. The CDR3 nucleotides read TGTGCCAGCAGCTCGACAGGCAATCAGCCCCAGCATTTT.

This clone was seen only a few times. J is TRBJ2-3 and V is TRBV4-1; D is ambiguous. The CDR3 is 14 amino acids. Trimming removed 4 bases from V and 2 bases from J, with 10 bases in between. The germline CDR1 and CDR2 sequences are MGHRA and YSYEKL. CDR3 residues: CASSRLVNTDTQYF. DNA of the CDR3: TGCGCCAGCAGCCGCCTAGTTAACACAGATACGCAGTATTTT.

This clone has just one count. One end of the junction does not line up with germline, which may come from a read error. The chain recombines TRBV4-1 with TRBJ1-5; D might be TRBD1 (5 bases). From germline, CDR1 is MGHRA and CDR2 YSYEKL. CDR3 length: 16 amino acids. The CDR3 nucleotides read TGCGCCAGCAGCCAAGAGGGGCAGGGCGGCAATCAGCCACAGCATTTT. Its protein product is CASSQEGQGGNQPQHF.

The chain combines TRBV5-4 with TRBJ2-2; TRBD2 matches 7 bases. CDR1 is SGHNT and CDR2 is YYREEE in the germline V gene (reference sequence). This CDR3 has 13 amino acids. After removal of 4 bases from V and 5 bases from J, the junction contained 2 bases not matched to a gene. The CDR3 coding sequence is TGTGCCAGCAGCGCGCGGGGGACCGGGGAGCTGTTTTTT. It translates to CASSARGTGELFF. Complete variable domain (other parts from reference TRBV5-4 and TRBJ2-2): ETGVTQSPTHLIKTRGQQVTLRCSSQSGHNTVSWYQQALGQGPQFIFQYYREEENGRGNFPPRFSGLQFPNYSSELNVNALELDDSALYLCASSARGTGELFFGEGSRLTVL.

The chain carries TRBV10-3 and TRBJ1-5, with D perhaps matching TRBD1 (6 bases). This CDR3 has 14 residues. CDR1 and CDR2 from the germline V gene are ENHRY and SYGVKD. Trimming took off 3 bases at V and 3 bases at J, with 9 bases between the two ends. The CDR3 here is CAISEGQTNQPQHF. The CDR3 DNA reads as TGTGCCATCAGTGAAGGACAGACCAATCAGCCCCAGCATTTT.

This clone was observed once. The chain couples TRBV24-1 to TRBJ1-4; 7 bases fit TRBD1. The V segment lost 4 bases and the J segment 11 bases; nucleotides outside the gene matches: 9. Germline lookup yields CDR1 KGHDR and CDR2 SFDVKD. There are 14 residues in the CDR3. As DNA, the CDR3 is TGTGCCACCAGTGACCACTCCGGACAGGCTAAACTGTTTTTT. It translates to CATSDHSGQAKLFF.

The chain combines TRBV19 with TRBJ1-6; D unresolved. CDR3 size: 15 residues. V shed 3 bases and J shed 6 bases, with 12 bases lying between them. Germline CDR1 LNHDA, CDR2 SQIVND (reference sequence). CDR3 in DNA: TGTGCCAGTAGTATGGTCCAGCGAAGTAATTCACCCCTCCACTTT. This codes for CASSMVQRSNSPLHF.

This clone was seen only once. The genes are TRBV6-5 and TRBJ2-3; the match to TRBD1 covers 9 bases. J lost 4 bases, V lost 6 bases, and 8 bases had no gene match. Germline CDR1 MNHEY, CDR2 SVGAGI. This CDR3 is 15 amino acids long. This chain's CDR3 is CASSPQGARADTQYF. As DNA, the CDR3 is TGTGCCAGCAGCCCACAGGGGGCCCGGGCAGATACGCAGTATTTT.

The gene calls are TRBV11-2 and TRBJ2-2; TRBD2 matches 11 bases. The germline gives CDR1 SGHAT, CDR2 FQNNGV. J gave up 1 base and V 5 bases, and 3 bases lay outside the gene matches. This CDR3 spans 16 amino acids. The CDR3 DNA reads as TGTGCCAGCAGCCCCGGGACTAGCGGGAACACCGGGGAGCTGTTTTTT. It codes for CASSPGTSGNTGELFF.